Listed below are T cell receptor beta chains from one sample, sequenced in a study of graft-versus-host responses after intestinal transplantation. Some clones are missing from TCRdb's copy, which holds only in-frame ones; the method was immunoSEQ multiplex PCR. Among some 120,000 clones, roughly 93% were seen once, and the ten largest hold 0.95% to 1.5%. These receptors' targets are unknown. Sample: unstimulated CD8+ T cells sorted from spleen or lymph node cells, taken before transplant. Receptors originate from a human donor who was the organ donor for an intestinal transplant. Each CDR3 is given with its conserved first and last residue. Fields, in order: J gene, V gene, D gene, clone size, CDR3 DNA, CDR3 protein. D genes are given only for firm matches. Clone size appears in some rows only: once, few, many, or a class for an expanded clone.

>TRBJ2-7|TRBV30|.|.
TGTGCCTGGAGTCCCTCCAACAAGTCGCAGTACTTC
CAWSPSNKSQYF
>TRBJ1-1|TRBV5-1|.|.
TGCGCCAGCAGCCTGTTAGGGTCGGGCACTGAAGCTTTCTTT
CASSLLGSGTEAFF
>TRBJ1-5|TRBV19|.|.
TGTGCCAGTAGTATAGATCTTTGGGGGGCCGATCAGCCCCAGCATTTT
CASSIDLWGADQPQHF
>TRBJ1-2|TRBV10-2|.|.
TGCGCCAGCAGGGAGGACACCCCCCCTAACTATGGCTACACCTTC
CASREDTPPNYGYTF
>TRBJ2-7|TRBV7-2|TRBD2|.
TGTGCCAGCAGCTCAGGACTAGCGCTCTACGAGCAGTACTTC
CASSSGLALYEQYF
>TRBJ1-4|TRBV5-4|.|.
TGTGCCAGCAGCTACAGGGAGACTGAAAAACTGTTTTTT
CASSYRETEKLFF
>TRBJ1-2|TRBV6-5|.|.
TGTGCCACCACCGTTGCTGGGTATGGCTACACCTTC
CATTVAGYGYTF
>TRBJ2-5|TRBV9|.|.
TGTGCCAGCAGCACACCGGGACTGATAAAAGAGACCCAGTACTTC
CASSTPGLIKETQYF
>TRBJ2-1|TRBV28|.|.
TGTGCCAGCAGTTTATATTGGGACTTCTTAGCGTATGAGCAGTTCTTC
CASSLYWDFLAYEQFF
>TRBJ2-7|TRBV12-5|.|.
TGTGCTAGTGGTTTGTGGCAGGGGCCCGGCGAGCAGTACTTC
CASGLWQGPGEQYF
>TRBJ2-2|TRBV2|TRBD1|.
TGTGCCAGCAGTGAGGGACAGGGGGCGAGTTCCGGGGAGCTGTTTTTT
CASSEGQGASSGELFF
>TRBJ2-1|TRBV29-1|.|.
TGCAGCGTTGGATTTCGTCTCTACAATGAGCAGTTCTTC
CSVGFRLYNEQFF
>TRBJ2-5|TRBV2|TRBD2|.
TGTGCCAGCAGTGAGACTAGCGGGTTGGGGGAGACCCAGTACTTC
CASSETSGLGETQYF
>TRBJ1-1|TRBV7-9|.|.
TGTGCCAGCATCCCAGGGTTAGGTGGGGGTAACACTGAAGCTTTCTTT
CASIPGLGGGNTEAFF
>TRBJ2-2|TRBV9|TRBD2|.
TGTGCCAGCAGTGGCGGGCTAGCGGAAACCGGGGAGCTGTTTTTT
CASSGGLAETGELFF
>TRBJ1-1|TRBV7-9|.|once
TGTGCCAGCAGCTTAGGTCCCACTGAAGCTTTCTTT
CASSLGPTEAFF
>TRBJ2-3|TRBV6-1|.|.
TGTGCCAGCAGGACGGACTTCCCTAGCACAGATACGCAGTATTTT
CASRTDFPSTDTQYF
>TRBJ2-7|TRBV7-9|TRBD2|.
TGTGCCAGCAGCTCCACTAGCGGCTCCTACGAGCAGTACTTC
CASSSTSGSYEQYF
>TRBJ2-7|TRBV4-1|.|.
TGCGCCAGCAGCCAAGGTTACAGGGACTCCTACGAGCAGTACTTC
CASSQGYRDSYEQYF
>TRBJ2-1|TRBV29-1|.|.
TGCAGCGTTGAGGGGGCCCTAAAGGTGGGCTCCTACAATGAGCAGTTCTTC
CSVEGALKVGSYNEQFF
>TRBJ2-2|TRBV6-5|TRBD2|.
TGTGCCAGCAGTTACCGGGGGGCCGGGGAGCTGTTTTTT
CASSYRGAGELFF
>TRBJ1-1|TRBV7-8|.|.
TGTGCCAGCAGCTCCTCAGTGAACACTGAAGCTTTCTTT
CASSSSVNTEAFF
>TRBJ2-7|TRBV4-2|.|once
TGTGCCAGCAGCCCTCGTGGCAGCTCCTACGAGCAGTACTTC
CASSPRGSSYEQYF
>TRBJ2-2|TRBV27|TRBD1|.
TGTGCCACTCGGGACAGGCGTTACACCGGGGAGCTGTTTTTT
CATRDRRYTGELFF
>TRBJ2-3|TRBV15|TRBD2|.
TGTGCCACCAGCAGAGATGTAGCGGGAGGGCCAGATACGCAGTATTTT
CATSRDVAGGPDTQYF